This is a list of T cell receptor beta chains from one sample in a study of PD-L1 blockade in urothelial cancer. The data were produced by immunoSEQ multiplex PCR, yet TCRdb's version contains in-frame clones alone and is incomplete. This table holds roughly 100,000 clones, approximately 82% found once. Here the sequenced sample was PBMCs, taken around atezolizumab (anti-PD-L1) treatment. The source is a man between 65 and 85 years old with urothelial cancer. Each CDR3 is given with its conserved first and last residue. A D gene is named only where the DNA matches it firmly. Expanded clones get a size class; other rows say once, few or many, or leave the size out.

CDR3aa: CAWSANVLMSFF
CDR3nt: TGTGCCTGGAGCGCCAATGTACTTATGTCTTTCTTT
j_gene: TRBJ1-1
v_gene: TRBV30
d_gene: .
abundance: .

CDR3aa: CATGVELAADTQYF
CDR3nt: TGTGCCACGGGGGTAGAATTAGCCGCAGATACGCAGTATTTT
j_gene: TRBJ2-3
v_gene: TRBV19
d_gene: .
abundance: .

CDR3aa: CASSKGGRESGIF
CDR3nt: TGTGCCAGCAGCAAAGGAGGGCGGGAGTCGGGGATCTTC
j_gene: TRBJ2-1
v_gene: TRBV11-2
d_gene: TRBD2
abundance: .

CDR3aa: CASRDPPGGLGTEAFF
CDR3nt: TGCGCCAGCAGAGATCCACCCGGGGGGCTAGGCACTGAAGCTTTCTTT
j_gene: TRBJ1-1
v_gene: TRBV10-2
d_gene: .
abundance: .

CDR3aa: CASSFGLAGAGQFF
CDR3nt: TGTGCCAGCAGCTTCGGACTAGCGGGGGCCGGACAGTTCTTC
j_gene: TRBJ2-1
v_gene: TRBV7-2
d_gene: TRBD2
abundance: .

CDR3aa: CASSWTSSYNEQFF
CDR3nt: TGTGCCAGCAGCTGGACTAGTTCCTACAATGAGCAGTTCTTC
j_gene: TRBJ2-1
v_gene: TRBV7-2
d_gene: TRBD2
abundance: .

CDR3aa: CASSFSPQGKASPLHF
CDR3nt: TGTGCCAGCAGCTTCTCTCCACAGGGGAAAGCATCACCCCTCCACTTT
j_gene: TRBJ1-6
v_gene: TRBV5-5
d_gene: TRBD1
abundance: .

CDR3aa: CASSPQVGYEQYF
CDR3nt: TGTGCCAGCAGCCCCCAGGTGGGCTACGAGCAGTACTTC
j_gene: TRBJ2-7
v_gene: TRBV7-9
d_gene: .
abundance: .

CDR3aa: CASSLGGQGLQTQYF
CDR3nt: TGTGCCAGCAGCTTAGGGGGACAGGGCTTACAGACCCAGTACTTC
j_gene: TRBJ2-5
v_gene: TRBV7-9
d_gene: TRBD1
abundance: .

CDR3aa: CASSPPGRNYGYTF
CDR3nt: TGTGCCAGCAGCCCCCCAGGGCGAAACTATGGCTACACCTTC
j_gene: TRBJ1-2
v_gene: TRBV11-3
d_gene: .
abundance: .

CDR3aa: CASSPRDRRETQYF
CDR3nt: TGTGCCAGCAGCCCCCGGGACAGAAGAGAGACCCAGTACTTC
j_gene: TRBJ2-5
v_gene: TRBV9
d_gene: TRBD1
abundance: .

CDR3aa: CASSLGSGYGRTDTQYF
CDR3nt: TGTGCCAGCAGCTTAGGGTCGGGTTACGGGAGGACAGATACGCAGTATTTT
j_gene: TRBJ2-3
v_gene: TRBV7-3
d_gene: TRBD2
abundance: .

CDR3aa: CASSVQLAGGETQYF
CDR3nt: TGTGCCAGCAGCGTCCAACTAGCGGGAGGAGAGACCCAGTACTTC
j_gene: TRBJ2-5
v_gene: TRBV9
d_gene: TRBD2
abundance: .

CDR3aa: CASSLGTGVGNTIYF
CDR3nt: TGTGCCAGCAGCTTGGGAACAGGGGTCGGAAACACCATATATTTT
j_gene: TRBJ1-3
v_gene: TRBV5-4
d_gene: TRBD1
abundance: .

CDR3aa: CASSLGRTGELFF
CDR3nt: TGTGCCAGTAGTTTGGGGAGGACCGGGGAGCTGTTTTTT
j_gene: TRBJ2-2
v_gene: TRBV19
d_gene: .
abundance: many

CDR3aa: CASSLLSGLNTGELFF
CDR3nt: TGCGCCAGCAGCTTACTTAGCGGGTTGAACACCGGGGAGCTGTTTTTT
j_gene: TRBJ2-2
v_gene: TRBV5-1
d_gene: TRBD2
abundance: few